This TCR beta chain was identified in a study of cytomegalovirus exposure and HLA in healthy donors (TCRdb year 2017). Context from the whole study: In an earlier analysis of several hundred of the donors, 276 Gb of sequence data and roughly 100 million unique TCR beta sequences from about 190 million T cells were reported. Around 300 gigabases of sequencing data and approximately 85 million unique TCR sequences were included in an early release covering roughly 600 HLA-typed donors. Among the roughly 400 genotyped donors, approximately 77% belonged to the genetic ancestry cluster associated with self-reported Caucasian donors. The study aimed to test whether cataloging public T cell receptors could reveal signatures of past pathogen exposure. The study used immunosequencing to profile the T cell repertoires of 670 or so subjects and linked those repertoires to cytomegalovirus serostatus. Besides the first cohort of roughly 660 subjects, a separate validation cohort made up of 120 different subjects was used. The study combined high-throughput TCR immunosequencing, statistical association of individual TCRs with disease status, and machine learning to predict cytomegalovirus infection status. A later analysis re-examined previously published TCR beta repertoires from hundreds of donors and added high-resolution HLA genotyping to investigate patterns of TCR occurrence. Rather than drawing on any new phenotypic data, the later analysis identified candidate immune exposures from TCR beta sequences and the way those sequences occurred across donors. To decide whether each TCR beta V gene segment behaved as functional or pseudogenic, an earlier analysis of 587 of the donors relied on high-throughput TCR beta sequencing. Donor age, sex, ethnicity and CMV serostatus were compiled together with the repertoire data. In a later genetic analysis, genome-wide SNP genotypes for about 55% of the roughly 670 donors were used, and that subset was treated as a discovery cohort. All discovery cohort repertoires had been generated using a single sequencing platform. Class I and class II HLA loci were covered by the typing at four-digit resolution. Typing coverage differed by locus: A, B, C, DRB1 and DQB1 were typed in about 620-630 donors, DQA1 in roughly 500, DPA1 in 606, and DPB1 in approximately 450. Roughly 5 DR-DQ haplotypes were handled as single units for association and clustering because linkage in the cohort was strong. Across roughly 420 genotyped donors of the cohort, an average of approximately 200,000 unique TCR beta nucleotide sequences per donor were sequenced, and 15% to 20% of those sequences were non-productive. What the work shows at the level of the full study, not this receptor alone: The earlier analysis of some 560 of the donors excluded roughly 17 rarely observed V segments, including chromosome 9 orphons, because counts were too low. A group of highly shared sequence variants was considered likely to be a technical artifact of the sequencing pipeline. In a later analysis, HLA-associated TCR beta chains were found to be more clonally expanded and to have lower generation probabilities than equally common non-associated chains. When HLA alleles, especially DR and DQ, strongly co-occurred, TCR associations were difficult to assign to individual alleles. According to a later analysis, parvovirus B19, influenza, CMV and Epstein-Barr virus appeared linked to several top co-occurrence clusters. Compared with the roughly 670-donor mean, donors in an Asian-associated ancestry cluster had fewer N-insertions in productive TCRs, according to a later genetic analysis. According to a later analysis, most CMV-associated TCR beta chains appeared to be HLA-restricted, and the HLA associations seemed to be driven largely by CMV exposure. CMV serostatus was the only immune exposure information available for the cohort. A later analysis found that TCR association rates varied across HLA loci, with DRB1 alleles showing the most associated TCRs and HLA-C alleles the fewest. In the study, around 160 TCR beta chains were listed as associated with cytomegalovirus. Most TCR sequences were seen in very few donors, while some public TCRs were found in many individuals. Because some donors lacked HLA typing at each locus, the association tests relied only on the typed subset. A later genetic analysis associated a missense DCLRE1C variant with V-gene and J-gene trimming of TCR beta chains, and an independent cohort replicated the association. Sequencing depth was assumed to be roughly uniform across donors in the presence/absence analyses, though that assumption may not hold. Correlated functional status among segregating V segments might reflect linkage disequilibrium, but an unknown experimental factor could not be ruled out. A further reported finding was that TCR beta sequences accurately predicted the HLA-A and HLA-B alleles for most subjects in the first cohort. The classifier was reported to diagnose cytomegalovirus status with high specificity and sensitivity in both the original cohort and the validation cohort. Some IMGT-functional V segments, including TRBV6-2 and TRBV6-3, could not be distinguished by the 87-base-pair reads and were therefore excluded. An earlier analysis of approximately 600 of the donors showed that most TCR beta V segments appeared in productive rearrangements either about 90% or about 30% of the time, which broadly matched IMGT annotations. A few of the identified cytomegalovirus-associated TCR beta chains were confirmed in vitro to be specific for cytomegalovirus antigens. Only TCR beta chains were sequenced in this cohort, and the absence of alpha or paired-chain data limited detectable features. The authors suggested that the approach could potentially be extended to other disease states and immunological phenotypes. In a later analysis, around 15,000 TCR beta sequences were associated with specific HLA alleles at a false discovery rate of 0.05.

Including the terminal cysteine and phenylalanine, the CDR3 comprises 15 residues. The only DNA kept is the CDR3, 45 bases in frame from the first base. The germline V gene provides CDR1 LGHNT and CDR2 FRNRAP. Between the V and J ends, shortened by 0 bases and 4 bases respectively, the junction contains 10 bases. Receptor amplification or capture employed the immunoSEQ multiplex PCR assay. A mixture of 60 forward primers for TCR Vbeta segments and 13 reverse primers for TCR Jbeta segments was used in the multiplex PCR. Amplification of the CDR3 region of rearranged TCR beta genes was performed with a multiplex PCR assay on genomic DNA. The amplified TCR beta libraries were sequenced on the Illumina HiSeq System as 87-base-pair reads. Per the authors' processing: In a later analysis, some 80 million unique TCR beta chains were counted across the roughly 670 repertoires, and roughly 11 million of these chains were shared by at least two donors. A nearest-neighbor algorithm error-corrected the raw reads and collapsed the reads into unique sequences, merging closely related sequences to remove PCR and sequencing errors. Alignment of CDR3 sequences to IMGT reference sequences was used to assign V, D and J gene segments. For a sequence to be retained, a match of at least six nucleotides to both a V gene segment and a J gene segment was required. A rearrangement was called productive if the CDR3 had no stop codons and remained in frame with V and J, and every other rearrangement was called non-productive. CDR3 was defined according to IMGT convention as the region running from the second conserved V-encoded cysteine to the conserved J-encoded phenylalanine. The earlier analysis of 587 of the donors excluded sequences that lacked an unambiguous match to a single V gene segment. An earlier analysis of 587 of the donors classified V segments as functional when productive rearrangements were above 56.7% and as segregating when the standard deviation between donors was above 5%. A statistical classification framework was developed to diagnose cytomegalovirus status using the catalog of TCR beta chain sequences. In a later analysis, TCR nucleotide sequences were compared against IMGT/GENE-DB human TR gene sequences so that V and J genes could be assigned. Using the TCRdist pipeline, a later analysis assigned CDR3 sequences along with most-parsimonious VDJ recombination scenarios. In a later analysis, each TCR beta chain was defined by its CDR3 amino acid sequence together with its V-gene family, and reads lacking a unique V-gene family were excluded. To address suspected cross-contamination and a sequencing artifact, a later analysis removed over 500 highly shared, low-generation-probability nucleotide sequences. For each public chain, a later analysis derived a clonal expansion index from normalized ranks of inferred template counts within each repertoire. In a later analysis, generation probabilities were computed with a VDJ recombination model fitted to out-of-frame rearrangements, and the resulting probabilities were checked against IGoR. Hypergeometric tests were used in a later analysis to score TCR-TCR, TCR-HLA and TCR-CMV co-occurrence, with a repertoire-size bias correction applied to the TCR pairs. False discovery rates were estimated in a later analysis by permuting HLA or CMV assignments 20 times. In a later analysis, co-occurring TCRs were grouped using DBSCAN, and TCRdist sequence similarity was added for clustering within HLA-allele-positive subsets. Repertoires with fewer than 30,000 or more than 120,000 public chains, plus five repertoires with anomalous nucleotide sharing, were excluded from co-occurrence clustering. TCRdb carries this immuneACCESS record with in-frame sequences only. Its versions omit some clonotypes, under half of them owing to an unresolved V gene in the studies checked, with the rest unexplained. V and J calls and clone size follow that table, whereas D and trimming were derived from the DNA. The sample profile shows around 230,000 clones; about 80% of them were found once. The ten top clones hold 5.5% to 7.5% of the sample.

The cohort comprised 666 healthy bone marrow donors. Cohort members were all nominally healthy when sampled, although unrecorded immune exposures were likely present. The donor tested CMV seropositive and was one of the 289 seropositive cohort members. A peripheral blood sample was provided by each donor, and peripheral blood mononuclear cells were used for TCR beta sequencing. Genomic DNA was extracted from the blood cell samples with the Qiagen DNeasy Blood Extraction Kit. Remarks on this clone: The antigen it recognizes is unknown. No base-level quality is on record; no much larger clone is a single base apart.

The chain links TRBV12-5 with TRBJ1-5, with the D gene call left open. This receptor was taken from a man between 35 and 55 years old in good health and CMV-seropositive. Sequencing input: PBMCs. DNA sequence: TGTGCTAGTGGTTTGGTAGCGCGCGGTAATCAGCCCCAGCATTTT. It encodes CASGLVARGNQPQHF. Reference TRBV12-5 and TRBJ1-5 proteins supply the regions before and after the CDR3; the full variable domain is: DARVTQTPRHKVTEMGQEVTMRCQPILGHNTVFWYRQTMMQGLELLAYFRNRAPLDDSGMPKDRFSAEMPDATLATLKIQPSEPRDSAVYFCASGLVARGNQPQHFGDGTRLSIL.